This passage covers 26 T cell receptor beta chains from one sample sequenced in a study of blood T cell repertoires in COVID-19 (dated by TCRdb to the early 2020s). Library generation was performed with the immunoSEQ multiplex PCR assay. The table comes from immuneACCESS by way of TCRdb, which keeps in-frame sequences with V and J called. Part of the clones is missing from these tables; in studies checked, under half for an unresolved V gene and the rest for unknown reasons. The sample has about 330,000 clones on record, 80% to 90% of them singletons. The ten largest clones capture about 5.4% of the sample. The sequencing sample was made of PBMCs or T cells enriched from blood (not recorded which). The receptors shown here come from a woman in her 30s who had recovered from COVID-19.

This clone was found once. The rearrangement links TRBV12-3 or TRBV12-4 to TRBJ2-7; the D gene is possibly TRBD2 (5 bases). V was shortened by 2 bases and J by 3 bases, with 8 bases between the two germline ends. The CDR3 consists of 13 residues. In nucleotides, the CDR3 is TGTGCCAGCAGTTTACGGGGTTTCTACGAGCAGTACTTC. Protein: CASSLRGFYEQYF.

This clone was seen only a few times. This chain uses TRBV6-1 with TRBJ2-2, with 8 nucleotides matching TRBD1. There are 16 residues in the CDR3. Germline trimming cut 6 bases from V and 5 bases from J; bases unmatched to any gene: 11. The germline V gene has CDR1 MNHNS and CDR2 SASEGT. CDR3 amino acids: CASREWTGFVTGELFF. CDR3 DNA sequence: TGTGCCAGCAGGGAATGGACAGGGTTTGTGACCGGGGAGCTGTTTTTT.

This chain connects TRBV5-4 to TRBJ2-7; 12 bases align to TRBD2. Germline-derived CDR1 and CDR2 are SGHNT and YYREEE (reference sequence). V gave up 2 bases and J gave up 1 base; unmatched junction bases: 1. This CDR3 has 15 residues. CDR3 sequence (DNA): TGTGCCAGCAGCTTACTAGCGGGGGGATCCTACGAGCAGTACTTC. This codes for CASSLLAGGSYEQYF.

The chain uses TRBV27 and TRBJ1-2; possible D gene TRBD1, 5 bases. The CDR3 length is 13 residues. V was pared by 3 bases and J by 8 bases, with 13 bases between. Germline V gene sequence: CDR1 MNHEY, CDR2 SMNVEV (reference sequence). CDR3 protein: CASSLGQGRGYTF. The CDR3 DNA reads as TGTGCCAGCAGTTTGGGGCAGGGCCGCGGCTACACCTTC.

The V and J genes are TRBV7-9 and TRBJ2-7; TRBD1 matches at 11 bases. Losses at the gene ends were 7 bases for V and 3 bases for J; bases not matched to a gene: 20. CDR1 SEHNR and CDR2 FQNEAQ come from the germline V gene (reference sequence). This CDR3 is 19 amino acids long. This CDR3 reads CASIESDTVGTGGIYEQYF. CDR3 in DNA: TGTGCCAGCATCGAATCCGACACTGTGGGGACAGGGGGGATCTACGAGCAGTACTTC.

V and J are TRBV12-5 and TRBJ2-1; perhaps TRBD1 as D (5 bases). CDR3 size: 16 residues. Germline V gene sequence: CDR1 LGHNT, CDR2 FRNRAP. V shed 5 bases and J shed 0 bases, with 14 bases lying between them. The CDR3 nucleotides are TGTGCTAGTGGTGGCCGGCAGGGATACTCCTACAATGAGCAGTTCTTC. Translation gives CASGGRQGYSYNEQFF.

The chain uses TRBV5-1 and TRBJ2-1, with D hard to call. CDR3 size: 14 residues. The germline V gene encodes CDR1 SGHRS and CDR2 YFSETQ. The V end lost 0 bases, the J end lost 8 bases, and 12 bases lay between the germline ends. CDR3 in amino acids: CASSLETVQDEQFF. DNA of the CDR3: TGCGCCAGCAGCTTGGAAACGGTCCAGGATGAGCAGTTCTTC. Full variable domain (missing parts from reference TRBV5-1 and TRBJ2-1): KAGVTQTPRYLIKTRGQQVTLSCSPISGHRSVSWYQQTPGQGLQFLFEYFSETQRNKGNFPGRFSGRQFSNSRSEMNVSTLELGDSALYLCASSLETVQDEQFFGPGTRLTVL.

The chain joins TRBV5-6 to TRBJ2-7; maybe TRBD1 (7 bases). V lost 8 bases, J lost 2 bases, and 17 bases lay in between. The CDR3 has 14 residues. Germline V lookup: CDR1 SGHDT, CDR2 YYEEEE. The CDR3 DNA sequence: TGTGCCAGTTATCGACAGGGACTTACCTACGAGCAGTACTTC. Protein product: CASYRQGLTYEQYF.

The chain carries TRBV7-2 and TRBJ1-5, with D possibly matching TRBD1 (5 bases). The CDR3 consists of 15 residues. V was pared by 5 bases and J by 3 bases, with 14 bases between. Germline CDR1 SGHTA, CDR2 FQGNSA. CDR3 region: CASSPTGTNNQPQHF. CDR3 DNA: TGTGCCAGCAGCCCTACGGGGACTAACAATCAGCCCCAGCATTTT.

The chain has TRBV5-6 and TRBJ2-2, with 11 bases fitting TRBD2. CDR1 and CDR2 (germline): SGHDT, YYEEEE. The V and J ends lost 4 bases and 4 bases, in that order; junction bases with no gene match: 6. This CDR3 contains 16 residues. The CDR3 spells CASSKTSGATTGELFF. The CDR3, as DNA: TGTGCCAGCAGCAAGACTAGCGGGGCAACCACCGGGGAGCTGTTTTTT.

The CDR3 loop reads CASSQALTDTQYF. The CDR3 DNA sequence: TGTGCCAGCAGCCAAGCGTTGACAGATACGCAGTATTTT. The rearrangement links TRBV3-1 (or the pseudogene TRBV3-2) to TRBJ2-3; the D is unclear. With 1 base removed from V and 3 bases from J, the gap between germline ends came to 5 bases. Germline V lookup: CDR1 LGHDT, CDR2 YNNKEL (reference sequence). The CDR3 has 13 amino acids.

The sample holds one count of this clone. At the DNA level, this CDR3 is encoded by other sequences in the same sample as well. The genes are TRBV4-3 and TRBJ2-2; D may be TRBD1 (6 bases). Trimming stripped 0 bases from V and 1 base from J, with 6 bases between. CDR3 length equals 15 residues. In germline, CDR1 is LGHNA, CDR2 YSLEER. The DNA for the CDR3 is TGCGCCAGCAGCCAAGACAGGGGGAACACCGGGGAGCTGTTTTTT. Amino acids: CASSQDRGNTGELFF.

In this sample, this clone turned up a few times. The chain uses TRBV10-3 and TRBJ2-1, with TRBD2 identical over 12 bases. Germline values: CDR1 ENHRY, CDR2 SYGVKD. The V segment lost 2 bases and the J segment 8 bases; nucleotides outside the gene matches: 10. This CDR3 comprises 17 residues. CDR3 residues: CAISEPGLAGIADEQFF. The CDR3 nucleotides read TGTGCCATCAGTGAGCCCGGACTAGCGGGAATTGCTGATGAGCAGTTCTTC.

The V call is TRBV2, the J call TRBJ1-2, with D unresolved. The CDR3 has 14 residues. The germline V gene encodes CDR1 SNHLY and CDR2 FYNNEI. Trimming removed 7 bases at V and 4 bases at J, with 16 bases between. The CDR3 sequence is CASIEGSVPYGYTF. The CDR3 DNA follows: TGTGCCAGCATCGAGGGTTCTGTTCCCTATGGCTACACCTTC. Looking up the rest from reference TRBV2 and TRBJ1-2 gives the full variable domain: EPEVTQTPSHQVTQMGQEVILRCVPISNHLYFYWYRQILGQKVEFLVSFYNNEISEKSEIFDDQFSVERPDGSNFTLKIRSTKLEDSAMYFCASIEGSVPYGYTFGSGTRLTVV.

CDR3 sequence (DNA): TGTGCCAGTAGTCCCGACAGGACTAACACTGAAGCTTTCTTT. It encodes CASSPDRTNTEAFF. The chain links TRBV19 to TRBJ1-1; D possibly corresponds to TRBD1 (6 bases). The CDR3 totals 14 residues. Looked up from germline, CDR1 is LNHDA and CDR2 is SQIVND (reference sequence). Trimming took off 5 bases at V and 2 bases at J, with 12 bases between the two ends.

The J gene is TRBJ1-1, the V gene TRBV13, with unresolved D. In germline, CDR1 is PRHDT, CDR2 FYEKMQ (reference sequence). Trimming cost V 5 bases and J 0 bases, with 16 bases left between them. There are 16 residues in the CDR3. The CDR3 DNA reads TGTGCCAGCAGCCCCCAGAGGGATTTTATGAACACTGAAGCTTTCTTT. Translating it yields CASSPQRDFMNTEAFF.

This chain joins TRBV28 and TRBJ1-1, with TRBD1 identical over 8 bases. Germline trimming cut 5 bases from V and 6 bases from J; bases unmatched to any gene: 11. There are 15 residues in the CDR3. CDR1 and CDR2 from the germline V gene are MDHEN and SYDVKM. The CDR3 DNA reads as TGTGCCAGCAGTCCCCGGACAGGGCCGCGATCTGAAGCTTTCTTT. Translated, it gives CASSPRTGPRSEAFF.

The rearrangement uses TRBV5-1 and TRBJ1-2, with 7 bases that match TRBD1. The CDR3 contains 18 residues. Losses at the gene ends were 2 bases for V and 5 bases for J; bases not matched to a gene: 18. Germline CDR1 is SGHRS and CDR2 is YFSETQ. The CDR3 DNA reads as TGCGCCAGCAGCTTTGAAAGGGACAGAGCGGATTTACTTTATGGCTACACCTTC. Protein product: CASSFERDRADLLYGYTF.

In its sample, this clone was seen once. The chain combines TRBV20-1 with TRBJ1-4; TRBD1 is a possible D gene (5 bases). This CDR3 has 15 amino acids. V gave up 6 bases and J gave up 8 bases, with 22 bases separating them. The V gene's germline CDR1 is DFQATT and CDR2 SNEGSKA (reference sequence). Here the CDR3 reads CSASTPRAGLEKLFF. As DNA, the CDR3 is TGCAGTGCGAGTACCCCCAGGGCGGGATTGGAAAAACTGTTTTTT.

The chain uses TRBV7-9 and TRBJ2-3; 12 bases fit TRBD2. CDR1 and CDR2 from the germline V gene are SEHNR and FQNEAQ (reference sequence). The CDR3 loop spans 15 amino acids. With 6 bases clipped from V and 3 bases from J, the junction kept 4 bases outside the gene matches. The CDR3 protein is CASRLGLAGTDTQYF. In nucleotides, the CDR3 is TGTGCCAGCAGACTCGGACTAGCGGGAACAGATACGCAGTATTTT.

V is TRBV11-1 and J is TRBJ2-1; tentative D call: TRBD2 (5 bases). CDR3 length: 14 amino acids. The ends were cut back, 3 bases at V and 5 bases at J, with 11 bases in the middle. The germline V gene encodes CDR1 SGHAT and CDR2 FQDESV (reference sequence). CDR3 bases: TGTGCCAGCAGCTTTGGGAGAACCGACAATGAGCAGTTCTTC. This translates into CASSFGRTDNEQFF.

The rearrangement uses TRBV19 and TRBJ2-7; D gene ambiguous. The CDR3 is made up of 12 amino acids. The germline V gene has CDR1 LNHDA and CDR2 SQIVND (reference sequence). V gave up 4 bases and J gave up 7 bases, with 11 bases separating them. The CDR3 bases are TGTGCCAGTAGTACGAGCCCCTGGGAGCAGTACTTC. This translates into CASSTSPWEQYF.

V and J are TRBV7-9 and TRBJ1-2; 7 bases line up with TRBD1. Germline V gene sequence: CDR1 SEHNR, CDR2 FQNEAQ (reference sequence). Trimming cost V 5 bases and J 2 bases; bases outside gene matches: 2. This CDR3 has 13 residues. CDR3 coding DNA: TGTGCCAGCAGCCACAGGGGAAACTATGGCTACACCTTC. This sequence encodes CASSHRGNYGYTF.

The genes are TRBV12-3 or TRBV12-4 and TRBJ1-2, with a tentative D call TRBD1 (5 bases). Trimming removed 1 base from V and 8 bases from J, with 11 bases in between. The CDR3 runs to 13 residues. CDR3 sequence reads: CASSLGQREGYTF. CDR3 in DNA: TGTGCCAGCAGTTTAGGACAGCGGGAAGGCTACACCTTC.

The chain recombines TRBV6-5 with TRBJ2-3, with 9 bases matching TRBD1. There are 14 residues in the CDR3. Per the germline V gene, CDR1 is MNHEY and CDR2 is SVGAGI. The V and J ends lost 7 bases and 1 base, in that order; junction bases with no gene match: 3. CDR3 sequence reads: CASIRTGGTDTQYF. For the CDR3, the DNA is TGTGCCAGCATTCGGACAGGGGGCACAGATACGCAGTATTTT.

The chain recombines TRBV4-3 with TRBJ2-7; a possible D gene is TRBD2 (5 bases). Trimming pared 0 bases from V and 1 base from J, leaving 16 bases between. The V gene's germline CDR1 is LGHNA and CDR2 YSLEER. This CDR3 is built from 17 residues. CDR3 bases: TGCGCCAGCAGCCAAGAATGGGTCAGCGGACTTTCCTACGAGCAGTACTTC. This gives the protein CASSQEWVSGLSYEQYF.